The present entry profiles one TCR beta chain with its context. Unmatched junction bases numbered 4, after V lost 3 bases and J lost 2 bases. The germline V gene has CDR1 KGHSH and CDR2 LQKENI. This CDR3 region has 18 residues. This record comes from a study of T cells in tuberculosis. Libraries were prepared by immunoSEQ multiplex PCR; TCRdb keeps only in-frame clonotypes and omits some of them. Here the sample spans around 19,000 clones, around 89% being singletons. The source of this sequence is a donor aged 10 to 29 with latent tuberculosis or without tuberculosis infection. The sequenced sample was PBMCs. The gene calls are TRBV18 and TRBJ2-1; 16 nucleotides match TRBD2. CDR3 loop: CASSPPGLAGGTYNEQFF. As DNA, the CDR3 is TGTGCCAGCTCACCCCCGGGACTAGCGGGGGGGACCTACAATGAGCAGTTCTTC.